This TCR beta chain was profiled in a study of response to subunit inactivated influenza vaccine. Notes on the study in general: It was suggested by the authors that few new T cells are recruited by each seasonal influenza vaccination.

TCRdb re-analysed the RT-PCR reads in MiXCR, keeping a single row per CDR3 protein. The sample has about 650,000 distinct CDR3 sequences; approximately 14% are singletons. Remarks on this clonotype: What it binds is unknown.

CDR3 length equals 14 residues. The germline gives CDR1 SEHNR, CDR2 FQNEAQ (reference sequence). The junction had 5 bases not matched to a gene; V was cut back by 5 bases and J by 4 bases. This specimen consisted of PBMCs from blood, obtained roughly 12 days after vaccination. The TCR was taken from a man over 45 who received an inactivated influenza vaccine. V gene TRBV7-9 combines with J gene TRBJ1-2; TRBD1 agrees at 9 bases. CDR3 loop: CASSRQGGAYGYTF. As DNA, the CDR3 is TGTGCCAGCAGCCGACAGGGGGGGGCCTATGGCTACACCTTC.